This T cell receptor (beta chain) derives from a study of OX40 agonist ivuxolimab in advanced cancers. General study points: In CD8+ T cells, expanded clones were on average more numerous than in CD4+. It was also the case that some nonresponders had low normalized T-cell clonal expansion.

The germline gives CDR1 SGHVS, CDR2 FQNEAQ. This CDR3 contains 15 residues. V was clipped by 5 bases and J by 2 bases, with 14 bases between them. Autoimmune disease history or systemic immunosuppression led to patient exclusion. Produced via immunoSEQ multiplex PCR; TCRdb's table is partial and in-frame only. The sample holds more than 65,000 clones; approximately 80% are singletons and the top ten take 5.9%. As for this clone: No antigen is known for it.

V gene TRBV7-8 combines with J gene TRBJ2-3, with D unclear. Sequences were derived from CD4+ or CD8+ T cells sorted from blood, sampled in a trial of the OX40 agonist ivuxolimab. This receptor was taken from an adult with an advanced solid tumor such as melanoma, head and neck, liver or kidney cancer. The CDR3 coding sequence is TGTGCCAGCAGCCTCCCCGGGCAACTCACAGATACGCAGTATTTT. It translates to CASSLPGQLTDTQYF.